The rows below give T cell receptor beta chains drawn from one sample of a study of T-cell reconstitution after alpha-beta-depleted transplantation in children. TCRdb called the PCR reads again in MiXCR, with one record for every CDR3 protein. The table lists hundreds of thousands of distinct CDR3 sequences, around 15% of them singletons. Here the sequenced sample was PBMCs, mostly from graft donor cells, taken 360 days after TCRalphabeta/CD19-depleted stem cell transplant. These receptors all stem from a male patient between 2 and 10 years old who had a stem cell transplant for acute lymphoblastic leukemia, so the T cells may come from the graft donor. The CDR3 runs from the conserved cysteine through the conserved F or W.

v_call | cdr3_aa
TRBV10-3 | CAISEDRGITEAFF
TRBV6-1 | CASSTDRIGNTIYF
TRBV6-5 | CASSYPPTGTTNTGELFF
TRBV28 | CASSSETPYEQYF
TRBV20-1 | CSARVPRETGGQYF
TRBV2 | CASRAGTSANTDTQYF
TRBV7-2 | CASSPSGTVNTGELFF
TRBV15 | CATSGGYYEQYF
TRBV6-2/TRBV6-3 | CASSYLSFASGANVLTF
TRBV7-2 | CASSPLAGGFADTQYF
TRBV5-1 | CASSSRDQETQYF
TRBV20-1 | CSASGAGGGSGQYF
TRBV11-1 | CASSSTYPSTKSSGANVLTF
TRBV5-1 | CASSAKGDQSSYNSPLHF
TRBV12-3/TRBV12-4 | CASSLRQRGRTTQYF
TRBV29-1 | CSVEVRPQETQYF
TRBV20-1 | CSASSQGRGTQYF
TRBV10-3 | CATDFSGRGEQYF
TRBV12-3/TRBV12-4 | CASSLPRGGGSTDTQYF
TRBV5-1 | CASSLDAGEETQYF
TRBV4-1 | CASSPIASVEQYF
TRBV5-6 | CASTGPGTSLREQYF
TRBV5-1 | CASSLVGNEETQYF
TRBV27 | CASSLRWLAGGDTQYF
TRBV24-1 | CATSDVGLAPETQYF
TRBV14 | CASSPYPVDRLASYEQYF
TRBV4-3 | CASSQGRDPSYEQYF
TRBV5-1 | CASTLLGISYF
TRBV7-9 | CASSLRELVYTEAFF
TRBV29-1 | CSVEMGGDEKLFF
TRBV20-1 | CSARPTSGRGETQYF
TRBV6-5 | CASSYQVYNEQFF
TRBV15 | CATSRRPGLGLDEQFF
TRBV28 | CASSLRGLVHEQFF
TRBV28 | CASSSSPFVAGGNEQFF
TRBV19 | CASSIVRPLKREGRYEQFF
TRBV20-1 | CSAPGPLRISSYEQYF
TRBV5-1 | CATQTSGMDEQFF
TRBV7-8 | CASSRTGNSGANVLTF
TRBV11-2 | CASSLFGGLGGSSNEKLFF
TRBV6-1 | CASRVAGGPGETQYF